This TCR beta chain was captured in a study of control samples from healthy donors and cancer patients. This table comes from immunoSEQ multiplex PCR, and its TCRdb copy is limited to in-frame clones, with some not included. The data contain roughly 92,000 clones, approximately 86% of them singletons. In germline, CDR1 is DFQATT, CDR2 SNEGSKA (reference sequence). The germline V and J ends were trimmed by 5 bases and 9 bases, with 11 bases remaining between them. This CDR3 has 11 amino acids. The rearrangement uses TRBV20-1 and TRBJ2-1; no clear D gene. This clonotype was sampled from a woman in her fifties or sixties in good health. The sequenced sample was blood. In nucleotides, the CDR3 is TGCAGTGCTGGGGTCGAGCGTGAGCAGTTCTTC. It yields the protein CSAGVEREQFF.